This T cell receptor (beta chain) was found in a study of cytomegalovirus exposure and HLA in healthy donors. Study-wide points: In an earlier analysis, in approximately 630 donors, most V segments appeared productive either ~87% or ~30% of the time. Some V segments, including TRBV6-2 and TRBV6-3, were excluded as indistinguishable. A link between a missense DCLRE1C variant and TCR beta V- and J-gene trimming emerged from a later analysis. One later analysis reportedly identified an Asian-associated ancestry cluster that showed fewer N-insertions than the approximately 710-donor mean.

The CDR3 is made up of 10 amino acids. Germline V gene sequence: CDR1 SNHLY, CDR2 FYNNEI. Trimming removed 7 bases from V and 4 bases from J, with 5 bases in between. Use of 60 Vbeta and 13 Jbeta primers characterized the PCR. Profiling relied on immunoSEQ multiplex PCR, and the TCRdb table lists in-frame clones only, not all of them. The table lists about 230,000 clones, 85% of them singletons. With regard to this clone: The antigen is unknown.

The chain couples TRBV2 to TRBJ2-7; the D is unclear. Sequencing input: PBMCs. The sequence came from a human donor in good health. As DNA, the CDR3 is TGTGCCAGCATTCAGTACGAGCAGTACTTC. Translating gives CASIQYEQYF.